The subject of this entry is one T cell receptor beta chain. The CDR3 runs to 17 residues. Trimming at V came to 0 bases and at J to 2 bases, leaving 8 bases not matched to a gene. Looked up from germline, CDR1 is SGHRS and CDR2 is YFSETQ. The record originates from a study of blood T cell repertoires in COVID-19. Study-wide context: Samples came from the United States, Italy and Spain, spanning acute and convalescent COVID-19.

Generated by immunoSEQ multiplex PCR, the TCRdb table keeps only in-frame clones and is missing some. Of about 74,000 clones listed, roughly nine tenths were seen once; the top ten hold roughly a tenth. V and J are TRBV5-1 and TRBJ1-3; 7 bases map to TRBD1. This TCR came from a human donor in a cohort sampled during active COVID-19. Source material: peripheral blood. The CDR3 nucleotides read TGCGCCAGCAGCTTGGGGGCTACCGGGACAGCTGGAAACACCATATATTTT. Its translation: CASSLGATGTAGNTIYF.